This TCR beta chain was captured by sequencing in a study of blood T cell repertoires in COVID-19. Overall study: From the United States, Italy and Spain came samples of acute and convalescent COVID-19. T cells, B-cell-depleted T cells, or PBMCs provided the cDNA or gDNA that served as material.

The table came from immunoSEQ multiplex PCR; TCRdb's copy has only in-frame clones and leaves some out. The sample comprises 150,000 to 200,000 clones, about 85% of which are singletons, and roughly 13% rests with the top ten. The CDR3 extends over 15 amino acids. CDR1 SEHNR and CDR2 FQNEAQ come from the germline V gene (reference sequence). V was clipped by 5 bases and J by 5 bases; unmatched bases: 9. The TCR sequence derives from a man between 70 and 80 years old who had recovered from COVID-19. The rearrangement joins TRBV7-9 to TRBJ1-1; 9 nucleotides align to TRBD1. The specimen sequenced was peripheral blood. The CDR3 is CASSTGQGLATEAFF. The CDR3 nucleotides read TGTGCCAGCAGCACAGGACAGGGGTTGGCGACTGAAGCTTTCTTT.